There are a few counts of the clone carrying this T cell receptor (beta chain). Its cognate antigen is unknown. Germline V CDR1 and CDR2: SGHDT, YYEEEE. The CDR3 has 13 amino acids. Deletions cut 4 bases from V and 4 bases from J, with 11 bases between. This record comes from a study of metastatic and nonmetastatic thyroid tumors. Study findings and constraints: As reported, TCR beta diversity in blood and tumor was significantly higher in malignant thyroid tumors than in benign nodules.

TCRdb re-called the PCR reads with MiXCR. The table has about 90,000 clones, over 8.5% seen once; the top ten hold 8% to 10%. Patients were all untreated before their thyroid surgery. The V gene is TRBV5-6, the J gene TRBJ2-5; TRBD1 might be the D (5 bases). This TCR came from a female donor with papillary thyroid cancer or a benign thyroid nodule (not recorded which). Some clones in this sample may be carry-over from other donors' samples. The sequencing input was blood. The CDR3 sequence: CASSRQTRETQYF. CDR3 coding DNA: TGTGCCAGCAGCCGACAGACGCGAGAGACCCAGTACTTC.